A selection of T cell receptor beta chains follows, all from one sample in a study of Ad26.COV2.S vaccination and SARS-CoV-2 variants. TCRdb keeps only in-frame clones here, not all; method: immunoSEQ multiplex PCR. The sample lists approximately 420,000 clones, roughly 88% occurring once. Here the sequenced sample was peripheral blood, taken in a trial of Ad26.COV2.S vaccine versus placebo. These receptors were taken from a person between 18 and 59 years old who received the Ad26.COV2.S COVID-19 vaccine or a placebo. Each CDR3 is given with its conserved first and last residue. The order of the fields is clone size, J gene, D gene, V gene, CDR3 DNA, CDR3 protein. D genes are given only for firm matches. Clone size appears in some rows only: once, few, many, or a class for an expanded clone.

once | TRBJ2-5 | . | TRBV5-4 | TGTGCCAGCAGCTTGGCGGGGCGAGAGACCCAGTACTTC | CASSLAGRETQYF
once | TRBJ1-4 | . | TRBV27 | TGTGCCAGCAGCCCCGTAAAGGCAGCTGAAAAACTGTTTTTT | CASSPVKAAEKLFF
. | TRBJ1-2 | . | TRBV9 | TGTGCCAGCAGCGTAGGGGCAGCGGATGGCTACACCTTC | CASSVGAADGYTF
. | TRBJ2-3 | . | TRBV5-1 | TGCGCCAGCAGCTTGGATAGCGGTAGCACAGATACGCAGTATTTT | CASSLDSGSTDTQYF
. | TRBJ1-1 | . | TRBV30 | TGTGCCTGGAGTATAGGGCGGGGCGGCACTGAAGCTTTCTTT | CAWSIGRGGTEAFF
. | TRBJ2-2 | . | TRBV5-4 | TGTGCCAGCAGCCTCGGGCTCGGGGCCACCGGGGAGCTGTTTTTT | CASSLGLGATGELFF
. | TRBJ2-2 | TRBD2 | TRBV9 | TGTGCCAGCAGAGCTAGCGGGGGGATCACCGGGGAGCTGTTTTTT | CASRASGGITGELFF
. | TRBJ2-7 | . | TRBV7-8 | TGTGCCAGCAGACGCGCCTTCGGACGCGAGCAGTACTTC | CASRRAFGREQYF
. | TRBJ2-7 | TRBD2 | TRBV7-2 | TGTGCCAGCAGCCACGCCACTGGACTAGCGGACCCCTACGAGCAGTACTTC | CASSHATGLADPYEQYF
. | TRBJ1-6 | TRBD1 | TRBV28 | TGTGCCAGCAGCCCCCCGACAGGGGGAGGTTCACCCCTCCACTTT | CASSPPTGGGSPLHF
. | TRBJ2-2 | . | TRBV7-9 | TGTGCCAGCAGCTCAGAGGGCGGGGAGCTGTTTTTT | CASSSEGGELFF
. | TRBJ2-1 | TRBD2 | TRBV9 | TGTGCCAGCAGCGAAACCAAAGGGACTAGCGGGTCTCACTCCTACAATGAGCAGTTCTTC | CASSETKGTSGSHSYNEQFF
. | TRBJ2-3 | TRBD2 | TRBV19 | TGTGCCAGTAGTATCCCCGGGGGGTTTACTACAGATACGCAGTATTTT | CASSIPGGFTTDTQYF
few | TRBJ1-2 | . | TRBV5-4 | TGTGCCAGCAGCTTGGCTAGCCGCTATGGCTACACCTTC | CASSLASRYGYTF
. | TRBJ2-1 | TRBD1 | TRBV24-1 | TGTGCCACCAGTGACCCCGACAGGGGCCCCGGGGCCTACAATGAGCAGTTCTTC | CATSDPDRGPGAYNEQFF
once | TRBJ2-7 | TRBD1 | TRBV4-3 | TGCGCCAGCAGCCAAGGCTTGGGACAGGGCTCCTACGAGCAGTACTTC | CASSQGLGQGSYEQYF
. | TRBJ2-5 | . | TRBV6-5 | TGTGCCAGCAGTTACCGGCCCGGGTTTGGGACCCAGTACTTC | CASSYRPGFGTQYF
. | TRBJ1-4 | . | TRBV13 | TGTGCCAGCAGCCTGGGTCTGAGGAATGAAAAACTGTTTTTT | CASSLGLRNEKLFF
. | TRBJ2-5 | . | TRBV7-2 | TGTGCCAGCAGCTTAGTGGCCGGGGAAGAGACCCAGTACTTC | CASSLVAGEETQYF
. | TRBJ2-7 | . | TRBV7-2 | TGTGCCAGCGGAGGACGGGGGCGGAACTACGAGCAGTACTTC | CASGGRGRNYEQYF
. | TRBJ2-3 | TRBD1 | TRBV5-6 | TGTGCCAGCAGCCGGGGACAGGGAGGCACAGATACGCAGTATTTT | CASSRGQGGTDTQYF
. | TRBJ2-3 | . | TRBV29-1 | TGCAGCGTTATTTTGAGCACAGATACGCAGTATTTT | CSVILSTDTQYF
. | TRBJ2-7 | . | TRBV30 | TGTGCCTGGAGGGCCGGGACGGTAGTCTCCGAGCAGTACTTC | CAWRAGTVVSEQYF
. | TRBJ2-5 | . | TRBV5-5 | TGTGCCAGCAGCCCGGGGGAAGAGACCCAGTACTTC | CASSPGEETQYF
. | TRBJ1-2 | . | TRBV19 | TGTGCCAGTAGTTCGCCGGGCCTTAGCCACGGCTACACCTTC | CASSSPGLSHGYTF
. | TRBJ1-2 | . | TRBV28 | TGTGCCAGCAGTCCCGGATCACTCTATGGCTACACCTTC | CASSPGSLYGYTF
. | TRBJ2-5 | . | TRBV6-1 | TGTGCCAGCAGTGCCCGAAACAGGGCCGGGCAAGAGACCCAGTACTTC | CASSARNRAGQETQYF
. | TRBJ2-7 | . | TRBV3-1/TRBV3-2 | TGTGCCAGCAGCCAAGGGGGAATTGAGCAGTACTTC | CASSQGGIEQYF
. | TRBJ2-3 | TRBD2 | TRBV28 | TGTGCCAGCAGTGTAACTAGCGGGGGGACCACAGATACGCAGTATTTT | CASSVTSGGTTDTQYF
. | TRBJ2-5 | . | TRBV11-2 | TGTGCCAGCAGCTTGGGGTGGGGGCAAGAGACCCAGTACTTC | CASSLGWGQETQYF
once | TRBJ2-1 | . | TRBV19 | TGTGCCAGTAGTATAGTCGATAGCGGCTACAATGAGCAGTTCTTC | CASSIVDSGYNEQFF
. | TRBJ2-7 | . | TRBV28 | TGTGCCAGCAGCAGGCCCCCACGGCAGGTAAATACCTACGAGCAGTACTTC | CASSRPPRQVNTYEQYF
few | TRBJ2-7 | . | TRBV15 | TGTGCCACCAGCAGAGATCCAAGCTACGAGCAGTACTTC | CATSRDPSYEQYF
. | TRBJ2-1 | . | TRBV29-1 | TGCAGCGGGATGACGGGGGCGTACAATGAGCAGTTCTTC | CSGMTGAYNEQFF
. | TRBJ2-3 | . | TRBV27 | TGTGCCAGCAGTTTATATGACAGGGGACTAAATACGCAGTATTTT | CASSLYDRGLNTQYF
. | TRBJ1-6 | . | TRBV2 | TGTGCCAGCAGTGACATTGAGTTGGGTAGTAATTCACCCCTCCACTTT | CASSDIELGSNSPLHF
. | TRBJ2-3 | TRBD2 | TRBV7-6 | TGTGCCAGCAGCTTCGGACTAGAGGGAACAGATACGCAGTATTTT | CASSFGLEGTDTQYF
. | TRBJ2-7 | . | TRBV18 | TGTGCCAGCTCAGAGGGCTACGAGCAGTACTTC | CASSEGYEQYF
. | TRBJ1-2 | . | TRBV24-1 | TGTGCCACCAGTGACACGAAGGGATCGTACTATGGCTACACCTTC | CATSDTKGSYYGYTF
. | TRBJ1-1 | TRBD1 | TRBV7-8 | TGTGCCAGCAGCTTAGTAGGAGGGACAGGGGGGAACACTGAAGCTTTCTTT | CASSLVGGTGGNTEAFF
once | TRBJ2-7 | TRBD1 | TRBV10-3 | TGTGCCATCAGTCGGCTGAAGGACAGGACCGATTACGAGCAGTACTTC | CAISRLKDRTDYEQYF
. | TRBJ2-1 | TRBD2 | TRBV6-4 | TGTGCCAGCAGTGCGGGACTAGCGAGCAATGAGCAGTTCTTC | CASSAGLASNEQFF